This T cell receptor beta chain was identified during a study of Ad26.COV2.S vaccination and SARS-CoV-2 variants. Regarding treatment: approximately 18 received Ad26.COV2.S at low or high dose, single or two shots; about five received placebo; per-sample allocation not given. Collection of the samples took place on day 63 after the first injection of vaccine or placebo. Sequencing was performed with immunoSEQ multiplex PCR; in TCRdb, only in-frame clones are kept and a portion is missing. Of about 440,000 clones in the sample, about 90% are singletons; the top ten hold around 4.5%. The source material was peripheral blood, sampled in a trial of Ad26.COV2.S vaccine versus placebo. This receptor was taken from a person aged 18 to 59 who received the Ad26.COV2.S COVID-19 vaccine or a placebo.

The CDR3 loop is CASTPPADQETQYF. CDR3 DNA sequence: TGTGCCAGCACCCCCCCTGCAGACCAAGAGACCCAGTACTTC. V is TRBV7-8 and J is TRBJ2-5; no reliable D call. The CDR3 sequence is 14 residues long. Trimming removed 7 bases from V and 0 bases from J, with 12 bases in between. Germline CDR1 SGHVS, CDR2 FQNEAQ.